These T cell receptor beta chains were read from a single sample in a study of control samples from healthy donors and cancer patients. Assay used: immunoSEQ multiplex PCR; TCRdb lists only in-frame clones, some missing. The data hold about 26,000 clones, with 82% observed a single time. The sequencing input was PBMCs. Receptors originate from a man between 60 and 70 years old with colorectal cancer. Each CDR3 is given with its conserved first and last residue. The D gene is left open where the match is weak.

j_gene,v_gene,d_gene,len,CDR3aa
TRBJ2-2,TRBV9,NA,14,CASSPRTSTGELFF
TRBJ2-1,TRBV6-4,NA,14,CASREDNEGNEQFF
TRBJ1-3,TRBV9,NA,17,CASSSRGDSNSGNTIYF
TRBJ2-1,TRBV25-1,TRBD2,17,CASSDQGLGNSRNEQFF
TRBJ2-7,TRBV20-1,TRBD2,15,CSASMFERGTYEQYF
TRBJ2-2,TRBV25-1,NA,16,CASSEYGAGEAGELFF
TRBJ2-1,TRBV5-6,NA,15,CASSFRDKGYNEQFF
TRBJ2-1,TRBV30,NA,15,CAWSVVSGSYNEQFF
TRBJ2-3,TRBV9,TRBD2,15,CASSSTSGGTHRQYF
TRBJ1-1,TRBV11-2,NA,13,CASSLRFGTEAFF
TRBJ1-2,TRBV9,TRBD1,16,CASSRAIGQGLAGYTF
TRBJ2-1,TRBV24-1,TRBD2,16,CATSETSGGAYNEQFF
TRBJ1-6,TRBV18,NA,13,CASSTNRDSPLHF
TRBJ2-1,TRBV3-1/TRBV3-2,NA,15,CASSQEGRGNNEQFF
TRBJ1-2,TRBV5-4,TRBD1,13,CASSPDRVNGYTF
TRBJ2-2,TRBV18,NA,15,CASSPETLNTGELFF
TRBJ1-5,TRBV27,NA,17,CASSPTETWAGDQPQHF
TRBJ1-4,TRBV13,NA,16,CASSLGGWKFNEKLFF
TRBJ2-1,TRBV5-6,NA,14,CASSYLGEGRKQFF
TRBJ2-3,TRBV24-1,NA,12,CATSDSGLTQYF
TRBJ1-2,TRBV5-1,NA,15,CASSLGGISNYGYTF
TRBJ1-5,TRBV7-2,NA,15,CASSPRLGGYQPQHF
TRBJ1-6,TRBV11-2,NA,15,CASSLLGTPNSPLHF
TRBJ1-2,TRBV5-1,TRBD1,15,CASSLDGQGDYGYTF
TRBJ1-6,TRBV6-1,NA,13,CASSEFRVSPLHF
TRBJ2-3,TRBV7-9,NA,13,CASSPHEVGTQYF
TRBJ1-2,TRBV18,NA,16,CASSPREWEVNYGYTF
TRBJ2-3,TRBV6-1,NA,13,CASSEVGTDTQYF
TRBJ2-3,TRBV11-2,NA,14,CASSQVAGTDTQYF
TRBJ2-5,TRBV18,TRBD1,15,CASSPAGTAAAGQYF
TRBJ1-1,TRBV11-2,NA,14,CASSLAGSNTEAFF
TRBJ1-2,TRBV24-1,NA,13,CATSVYHNYGYTF
TRBJ2-5,TRBV2,TRBD1,13,CASRMDRGETQYF
TRBJ1-6,TRBV6-5,NA,15,CASSPIGRGNSPLHF
TRBJ2-7,TRBV30,TRBD2,14,CAWGVRTSVSEQYF
TRBJ1-2,TRBV30,TRBD1,14,CAWKYSGTGSGYTF
TRBJ1-1,TRBV12-3/TRBV12-4,TRBD1,13,CASGLRGKTEAFF
TRBJ1-1,TRBV5-8,NA,15,CASSLRRAMNTEAFF
TRBJ2-1,TRBV4-2,TRBD2,13,CASSMGGVNEQFF
TRBJ2-7,TRBV7-2,NA,11,CASSFTSEQYF
TRBJ1-5,TRBV4-1,TRBD1,17,CASSPARTGIFNQPQHF
TRBJ2-3,TRBV7-2,TRBD2,18,CASSLSSGGAGGTDTQYF
TRBJ1-1,TRBV18,NA,14,CASSPSGEGTEAFF
TRBJ2-7,TRBV10-2,TRBD1,12,CASSLTGDEQYF
TRBJ2-6,TRBV6-1,NA,16,CASSEPGLAGANVLTF
TRBJ1-1,TRBV3-1/TRBV3-2,NA,13,CASSLGRGLEAFF
TRBJ2-6,TRBV10-3,NA,15,CAISDPGLGANVLTF
TRBJ2-2,TRBV10-3,NA,15,CAIFAAGATFGELFF